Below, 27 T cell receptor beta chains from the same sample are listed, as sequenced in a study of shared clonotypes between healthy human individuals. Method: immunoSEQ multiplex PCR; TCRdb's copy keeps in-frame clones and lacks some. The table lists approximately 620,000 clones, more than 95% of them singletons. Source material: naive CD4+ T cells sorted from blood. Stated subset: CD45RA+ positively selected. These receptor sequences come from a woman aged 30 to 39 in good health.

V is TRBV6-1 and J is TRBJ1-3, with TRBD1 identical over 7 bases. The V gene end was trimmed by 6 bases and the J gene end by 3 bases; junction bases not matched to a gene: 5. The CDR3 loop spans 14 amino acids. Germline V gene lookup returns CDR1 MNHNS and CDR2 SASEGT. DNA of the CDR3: TGTGCCAGCAGGAAGACAGGGCGTGGAAACACCATATATTTT. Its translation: CASRKTGRGNTIYF.

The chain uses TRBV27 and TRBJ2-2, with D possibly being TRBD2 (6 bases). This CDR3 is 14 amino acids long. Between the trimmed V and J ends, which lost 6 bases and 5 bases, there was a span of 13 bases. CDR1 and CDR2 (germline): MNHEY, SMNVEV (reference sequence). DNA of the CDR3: TGTGCCAGCAGATCACGCGGGGAAACCGGGGAGCTGTTTTTT. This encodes CASRSRGETGELFF.

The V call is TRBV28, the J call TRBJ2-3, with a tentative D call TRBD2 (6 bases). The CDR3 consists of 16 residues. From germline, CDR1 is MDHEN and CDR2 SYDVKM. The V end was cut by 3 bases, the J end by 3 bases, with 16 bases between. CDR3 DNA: TGTGCCAGCAGTTTTTCCCGCCTAGCGAAGACAGATACGCAGTATTTT. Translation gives CASSFSRLAKTDTQYF.

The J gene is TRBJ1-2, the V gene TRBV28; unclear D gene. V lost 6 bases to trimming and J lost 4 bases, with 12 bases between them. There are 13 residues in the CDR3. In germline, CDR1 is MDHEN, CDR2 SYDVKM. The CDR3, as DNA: TGTGCCAGCAGCCCCGCCTTAGGCTATGGCTACACCTTC. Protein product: CASSPALGYGYTF.

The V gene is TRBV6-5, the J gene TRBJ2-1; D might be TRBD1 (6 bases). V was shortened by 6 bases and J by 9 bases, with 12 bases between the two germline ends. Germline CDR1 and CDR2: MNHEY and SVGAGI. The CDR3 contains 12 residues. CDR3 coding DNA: TGTGCCAGCAGAACAGGGTTCCGTGAGCAGTTCTTC. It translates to CASRTGFREQFF.

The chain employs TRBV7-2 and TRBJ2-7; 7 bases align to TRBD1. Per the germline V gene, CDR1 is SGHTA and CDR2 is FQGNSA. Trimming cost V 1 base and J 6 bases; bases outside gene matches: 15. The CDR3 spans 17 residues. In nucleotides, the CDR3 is TGTGCCAGCAGCTTAGAAAGGTTGGGACAGACCTTCTTCGAGCAGTACTTC. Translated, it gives CASSLERLGQTFFEQYF.

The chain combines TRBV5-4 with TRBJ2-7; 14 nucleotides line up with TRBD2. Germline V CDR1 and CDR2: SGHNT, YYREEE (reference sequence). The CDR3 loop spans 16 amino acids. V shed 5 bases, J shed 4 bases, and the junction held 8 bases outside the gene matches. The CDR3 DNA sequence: TGTGCCAGCAGTGACCCGGGACTAGCGGGAGAATACGAGCAGTACTTC. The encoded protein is CASSDPGLAGEYEQYF. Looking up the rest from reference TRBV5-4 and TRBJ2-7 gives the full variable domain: ETGVTQSPTHLIKTRGQQVTLRCSSQSGHNTVSWYQQALGQGPQFIFQYYREEENGRGNFPPRFSGLQFPNYSSELNVNALELDDSALYLCASSDPGLAGEYEQYFGPGTRLTVT.

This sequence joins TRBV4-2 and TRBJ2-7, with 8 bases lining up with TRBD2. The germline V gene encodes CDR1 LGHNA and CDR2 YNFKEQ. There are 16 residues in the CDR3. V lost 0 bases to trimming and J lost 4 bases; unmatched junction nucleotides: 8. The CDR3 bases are TGTGCCAGCAGCCAAGAATCAACGGGAGGGCTATACGAGCAGTACTTC. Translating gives CASSQESTGGLYEQYF.

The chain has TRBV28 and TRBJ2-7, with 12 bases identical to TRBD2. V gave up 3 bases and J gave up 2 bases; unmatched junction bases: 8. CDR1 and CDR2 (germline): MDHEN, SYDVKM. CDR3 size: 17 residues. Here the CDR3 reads CASSLAPLAGGPYEQYF. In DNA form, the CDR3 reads TGTGCCAGCAGTTTGGCCCCACTAGCGGGAGGCCCCTACGAGCAGTACTTC.

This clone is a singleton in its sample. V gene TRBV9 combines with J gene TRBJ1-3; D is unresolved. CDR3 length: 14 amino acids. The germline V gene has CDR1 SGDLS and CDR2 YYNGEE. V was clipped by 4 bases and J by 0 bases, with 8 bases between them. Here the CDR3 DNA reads TGTGCCAGCAGCTTGACTGCCTCTGGAAACACCATATATTTT. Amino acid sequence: CASSLTASGNTIYF.

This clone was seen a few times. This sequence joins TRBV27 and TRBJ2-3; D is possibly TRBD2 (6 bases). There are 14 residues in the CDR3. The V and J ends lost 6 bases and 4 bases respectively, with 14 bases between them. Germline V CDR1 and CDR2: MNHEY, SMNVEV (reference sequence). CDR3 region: CASSLGTQADTQYF. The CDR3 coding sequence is TGTGCCAGCAGCCTCGGGACTCAGGCAGATACGCAGTATTTT.

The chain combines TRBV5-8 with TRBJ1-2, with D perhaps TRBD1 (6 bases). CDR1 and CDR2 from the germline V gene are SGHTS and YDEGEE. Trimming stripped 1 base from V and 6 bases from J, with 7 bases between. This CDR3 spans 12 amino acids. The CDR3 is CASSLRTDGYTF. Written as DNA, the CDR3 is TGTGCCAGCAGCTTGCGGACAGATGGCTACACCTTC.

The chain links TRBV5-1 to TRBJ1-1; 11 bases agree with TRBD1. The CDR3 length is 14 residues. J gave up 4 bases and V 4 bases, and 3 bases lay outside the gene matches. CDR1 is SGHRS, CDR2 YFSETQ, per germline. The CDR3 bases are TGCGCCAGCAGCAAGGACAGGGGGCTCACTGAAGCTTTCTTT. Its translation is CASSKDRGLTEAFF.

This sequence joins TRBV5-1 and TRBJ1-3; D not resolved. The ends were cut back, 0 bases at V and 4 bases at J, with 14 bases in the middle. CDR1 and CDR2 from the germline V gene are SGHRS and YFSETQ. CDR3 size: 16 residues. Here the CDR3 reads CASSLGMSDPGNTIYF. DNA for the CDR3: TGCGCCAGCAGCTTGGGGATGAGCGATCCAGGAAACACCATATATTTT. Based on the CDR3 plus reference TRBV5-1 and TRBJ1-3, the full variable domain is KAGVTQTPRYLIKTRGQQVTLSCSPISGHRSVSWYQQTPGQGLQFLFEYFSETQRNKGNFPGRFSGRQFSNSRSEMNVSTLELGDSALYLCASSLGMSDPGNTIYFGEGSWLTVV.

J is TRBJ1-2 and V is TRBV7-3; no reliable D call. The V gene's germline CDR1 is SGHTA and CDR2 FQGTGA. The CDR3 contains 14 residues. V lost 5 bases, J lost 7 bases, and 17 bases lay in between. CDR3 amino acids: CASSPSGQTGGYTF. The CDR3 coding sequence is TGTGCCAGCAGCCCCTCGGGCCAAACCGGTGGCTACACCTTC.

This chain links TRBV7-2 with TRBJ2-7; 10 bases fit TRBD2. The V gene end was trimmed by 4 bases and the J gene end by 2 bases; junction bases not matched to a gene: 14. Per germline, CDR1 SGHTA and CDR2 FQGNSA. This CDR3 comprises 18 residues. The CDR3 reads CASSSYVAGGLNTYEQYF. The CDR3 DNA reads TGTGCCAGCAGCTCTTATGTAGCGGGAGGCCTGAATACCTACGAGCAGTACTTC.

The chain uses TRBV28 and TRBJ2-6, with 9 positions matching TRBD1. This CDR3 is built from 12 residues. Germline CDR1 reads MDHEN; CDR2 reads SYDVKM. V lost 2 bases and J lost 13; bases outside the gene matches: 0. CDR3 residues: CASSLDRGVLTF. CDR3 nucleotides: TGTGCCAGCAGTTTAGACAGGGGGGTCCTGACTTTC. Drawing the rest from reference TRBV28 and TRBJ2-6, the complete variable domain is DVKVTQSSRYLVKRTGEKVFLECVQDMDHENMFWYRQDPGLGLRLIYFSYDVKMKEKGDIPEGYSVSREKKERFSLILESASTNQTSMYLCASSLDRGVLTFGAGSRLTVL.

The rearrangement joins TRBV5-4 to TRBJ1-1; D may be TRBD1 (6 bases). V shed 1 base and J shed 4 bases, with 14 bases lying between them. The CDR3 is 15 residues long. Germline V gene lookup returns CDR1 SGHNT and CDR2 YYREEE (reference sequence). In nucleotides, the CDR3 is TGTGCCAGCAGCTTGTATGGGGGGCTGCGCACTGAAGCTTTCTTT. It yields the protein CASSLYGGLRTEAFF.

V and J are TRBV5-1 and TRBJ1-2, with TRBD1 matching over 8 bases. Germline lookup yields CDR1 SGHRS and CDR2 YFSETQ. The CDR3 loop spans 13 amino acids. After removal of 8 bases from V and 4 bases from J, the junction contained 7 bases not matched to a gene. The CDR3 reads CASSRDRPYGYTF. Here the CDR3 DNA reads TGCGCCAGTAGCCGGGACAGGCCCTATGGCTACACCTTC.

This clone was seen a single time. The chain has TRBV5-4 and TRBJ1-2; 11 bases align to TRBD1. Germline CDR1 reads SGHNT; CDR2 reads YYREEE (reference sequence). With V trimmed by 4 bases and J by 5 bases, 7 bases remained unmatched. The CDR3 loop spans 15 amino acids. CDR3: CASSPAGTGGYGYTF. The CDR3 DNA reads TGTGCCAGCAGCCCCGCCGGGACAGGGGGGTATGGCTACACCTTC.

CDR3 nucleotide sequence: TGTGCCAGCAGACGGGGGCGTACTAACCAAGAGACCCAGTACTTC. Amino acid sequence: CASRRGRTNQETQYF. The V gene is TRBV7-2, the J gene TRBJ2-5; D may be TRBD1 or TRBD2 (6 bases each). Germline CDR1 SGHTA, CDR2 FQGNSA. The CDR3 sequence is 15 residues long. Trimming shortened V by 6 bases and J by 0 bases, and 14 bases separated the two germline ends.

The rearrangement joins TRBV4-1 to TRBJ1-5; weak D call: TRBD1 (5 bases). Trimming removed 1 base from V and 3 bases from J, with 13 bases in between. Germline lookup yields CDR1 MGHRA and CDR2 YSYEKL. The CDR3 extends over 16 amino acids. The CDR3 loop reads CASSQVSGTLNQPQHF. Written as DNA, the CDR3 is TGCGCCAGCAGCCAAGTCTCGGGGACCCTCAATCAGCCCCAGCATTTT.

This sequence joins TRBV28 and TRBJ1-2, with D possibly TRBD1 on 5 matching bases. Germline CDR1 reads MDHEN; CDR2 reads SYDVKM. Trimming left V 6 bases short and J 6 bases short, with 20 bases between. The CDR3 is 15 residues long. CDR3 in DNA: TGTGCCAGCAGGGGGATAGGGGCAGGGAGGCATGGCTACACCTTC. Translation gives CASRGIGAGRHGYTF.

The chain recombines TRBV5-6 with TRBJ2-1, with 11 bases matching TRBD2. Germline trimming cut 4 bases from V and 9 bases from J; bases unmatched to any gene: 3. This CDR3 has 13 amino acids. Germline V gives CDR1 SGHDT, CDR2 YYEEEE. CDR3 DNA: TGTGCCAGCAGCCTTACTAGCGGGGGTGAGCAGTTCTTC. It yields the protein CASSLTSGGEQFF.

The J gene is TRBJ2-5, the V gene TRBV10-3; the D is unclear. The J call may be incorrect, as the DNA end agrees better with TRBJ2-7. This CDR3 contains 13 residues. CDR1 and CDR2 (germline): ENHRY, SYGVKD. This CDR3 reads CAISVKETYEQYF. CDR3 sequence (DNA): TGTGCCATCAGTGTTAAGGAAACCTACGAGCAGTACTTC.

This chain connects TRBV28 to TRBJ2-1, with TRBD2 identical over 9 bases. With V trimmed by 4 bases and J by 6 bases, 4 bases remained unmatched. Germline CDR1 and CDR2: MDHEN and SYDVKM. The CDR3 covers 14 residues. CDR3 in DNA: TGTGCCAGCAGTTATCTAGCGGGAATCAATGAGCAGTTCTTC. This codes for CASSYLAGINEQFF.

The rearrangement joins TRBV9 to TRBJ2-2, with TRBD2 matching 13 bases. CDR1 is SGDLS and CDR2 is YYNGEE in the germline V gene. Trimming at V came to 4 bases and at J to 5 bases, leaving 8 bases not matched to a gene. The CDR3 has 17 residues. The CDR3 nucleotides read TGTGCCAGCAGCCCCGGGACTAGCGGGATCTCAACCGGGGAGCTGTTTTTT. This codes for CASSPGTSGISTGELFF. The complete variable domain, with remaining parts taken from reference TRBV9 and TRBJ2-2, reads DSGVTQTPKHLITATGQRVTLRCSPRSGDLSVYWYQQSLDQGLQFLIQYYNGEERAKGNILERFSAQQFPDLHSELNLSSLELGDSALYFCASSPGTSGISTGELFFGEGSRLTVL.